This T cell receptor beta chain was sequenced during a study of T cells in Graves' hyperthyroidism and ophthalmopathy. Not enrolled were patients with uncontrolled infection, other autoimmune disease, pregnancy or lactation. V trimming: 5 bases; J trimming: 5 bases; junction bases outside the gene matches: 11. Germline lookup yields CDR1 SGHTA and CDR2 FQGTGA. The length of the CDR3 is 15 residues. Researchers amplified the TCR beta CDR3 regions from RNA transcripts. HTBI primers were the set used in a first-round RT-PCR of the TCR CDR3. TCRdb reanalysed the multiplex PCR reads using MiXCR and keeps one entry per CDR3 protein. The table shows hundreds of thousands of distinct CDR3 sequences, with approximately 42% occurring only once.

The sample comprised peripheral blood or thyroid tissue (not recorded which). The chain combines TRBV7-3 with TRBJ2-5; 7 positions agree with TRBD2. This TCR was sampled from an adult man with Graves' disease, either hyperthyroidism or ophthalmopathy (not recorded which). The CDR3 DNA is TGTGCCAGCAGCCAAGCAAGCGGGGTAGGGGAGACCCAGTACTTC. This translates into CASSQASGVGETQYF.